This T cell receptor (beta chain) emerged from a study of blood T cell repertoires in COVID-19. Study-level background: COVID-19 samples from acute and convalescent phases originated in the United States, Italy and Spain. T cells, B-cell-depleted T cells, or PBMCs supplied cDNA or gDNA.

The ends were cut back, 6 bases at V and 6 bases at J, with 14 bases in the middle. The CDR3 consists of 13 residues. Germline V CDR1 and CDR2: MNHEY, SVGAGI. Methods used by the authors: Researchers report that nucleated cell counts were estimated from reference gene primer amplification. Produced via immunoSEQ multiplex PCR; TCRdb's table is partial and in-frame only. V, J and clone size are taken as reported in that table, and D and trimming were inferred from the DNA itself. Found here are 200,000 to 250,000 clones, about 86% of them singletons; the top ten hold approximately 2.5%. V usage is TRBV6-5 and J usage is TRBJ1-1; the D gene is possibly TRBD1 (5 bases). The specimen sequenced was peripheral blood. The receptor was isolated from a woman aged 55-69 years with acute or convalescent COVID-19. CDR3 loop: CASREGNVAEAFF. CDR3 coding DNA: TGTGCCAGCAGGGAGGGGAACGTCGCTGAAGCTTTCTTT.